This TCR beta chain came from a study of blood T cell repertoires in COVID-19. Study information: The United States, Italy and Spain were the sources of the acute and convalescent COVID-19 samples. T cells, B-cell-depleted T cells, or PBMCs provided the cDNA or gDNA that served as material.

CDR3 length: 15 amino acids. V shed 7 bases and J shed 0 bases, with 13 bases lying between them. Germline V lookup: CDR1 GTSNPN, CDR2 SVGIG (reference sequence). Methods used by the authors: Reference gene primers were amplified, and this amplification served to estimate nucleated cell counts. TCRdb's copy holds only in-frame clones and misses some; the assay was immunoSEQ multiplex PCR. The V and J calls and clone size come from that table; D and trimming were worked out from the DNA. The repertoire holds about 240,000 clones, with roughly 87% as singletons. Sequencing was performed on peripheral blood. The source is a man in his sixties who had recovered from COVID-19. The rearrangement uses TRBV30 and TRBJ1-6, with a weak D call TRBD1 (6 bases). The CDR3: CALDSRRSYNSPLHF. CDR3 DNA: TGTGCCTTGGACAGCCGCCGCTCCTATAATTCACCCCTCCACTTT.